Described below is a single T cell receptor (beta chain) sequence and its context. Its specific antigen is unknown. No base quality values were provided; no much bigger clone lies one nucleotide off. Read against the paper, the sample's time point label means: baseline before first vaccination. Vaccinee samples came from UK trials COV001 and COV002, including a single-blind randomized controlled phase 2/3 trial of AZD1222 (ChAdOx1 nCoV-19) in healthy adults. For TCRbeta chain sequencing, PBMC samples from trial participants were taken at day 0 and at day 28 after the second dose. The data were taken from a study of T cell responses to AZD1222 COVID-19 vaccine (dated by TCRdb to the early 2020s). About the full investigation: Because spike-specific TCR depth and breadth did not differ between the two schedules, AZD1222 recipients who got a second dose at roughly 4 weeks were pooled with those who got a second dose at roughly 12 weeks. Trial participants were enrolled by age into subgroups of 18-55, 56-69 and 70-plus years, and 148, 28 and 57 TCR-sequenced participants, respectively, were included in these subgroups. TCR sequencing was performed for roughly 240 trial participants, of whom around 210 were given two doses of AZD1222 and around 26 were given two doses of MenACWY control vaccine.

The investigation overall reported the following: The whole spike protein was spanned by vaccine-associated CD4 TCRs, and dominant responses were seen in regions 160-218 and 743-854. After two AZD1222 doses, spike-specific TCR breadth and depth were significantly higher than at day 0 and than in MenACWY recipients. Conclusions about previously exposed vaccinees are limited, since just a handful of AZD1222 recipients were seropositive for SARS-CoV-2 at baseline. In the small 56-69-year group, the increase in depth fell short of significance, most likely because of low power. No day 14 peak-response samples were available, so repertoires were characterized only after the peak T cell response. Reportedly, close to half of the unique spike-specific TCRs recognized epitopes lying outside the regions that are mutated in the B.1.351 and B.1.1.7 variants. Participants were mostly white British and included more females than males, and it was suggested by the authors that clonal diversity may have been underestimated.

The CDR3 regions of human TCRbeta chains were analyzed by immunosequencing. The authors' pipeline ran thus. TCRs in the repertoires were matched against a reference library of SARS-CoV-2-specific TCRs that had been generated with the MIRA antigen-specificity platform. Breadth was defined as the fraction of unique TCRs that were SARS-CoV-2-associated, and depth was defined as the fraction of total T cells that were SARS-CoV-2-associated. Using the MIRA data, each spike-specific TCR was mapped to the spike region that the TCR reacts to and placed in a CD4 or CD8 class. Log10-transformed breadth and depth values were compared by one-way ANOVA with Sidak's multiple comparisons tests. The table was pulled from immuneACCESS by TCRdb, which kept in-frame rearrangements only. Such tables lose some clones; where checked, under half of the loss comes from unresolved V genes, and the rest has no known cause. V and J calls and clone size follow that table, whereas D and trimming were derived from the DNA. Recorded for this sample are under 150,000 clones; about 86% of them occurred a single time. The biggest ten clones account for over 8.5% of the sample.

This sequence was found in an adult in good health. The specimen was peripheral blood, collected on day 0 of AZD1222 vaccination.

The nucleotide sequence is TGTGCCAGCAGCTTGTTCATAGCTCGGGGAGGAGGAAACACCATATATTTT. Its translation reads: CASSLFIARGGGNTIYF. The rearranged chain carries TRBV5-5 and TRBJ1-3; no D gene can be assigned with confidence. Trimming removed 1 base from V and 4 bases from J, leaving 18 bases between the germline ends. The cysteine opens and the phenylalanine closes a CDR3 of 17 amino acids. CDR3 DNA only is kept here, 51 bases in frame from base 1. CDR1 and CDR2, per the germline V gene (reference sequence), are SGHKS and YYEKEE. Supplemented by the reference TRBV5-5 and TRBJ1-3 proteins around the CDR3, the complete variable domain is DAGVTQSPTHLIKTRGQQVTLRCSPISGHKSVSWYQQVLGQGPQFIFQYYEKEERGRGNFPDRFSARQFPNYSSELNVNALLLGDSALYLCASSLFIARGGGNTIYFGEGSWLTVV.